Shown below are 20 T cell receptor beta chains from a single sample sequenced in a study of CD8+ T cells in alopecia areata (dated by TCRdb to 2017 to 2018). The time point label for this specimen denotes: around 24 weeks on oral tofacitinib. The intended sense of this specimen's treatment or condition label: oral pan-JAK inhibitor, 5-10 mg twice daily. Library preparation employed the immunoSEQ multiplex PCR assay. RNA was extracted from all samples and reverse transcribed into cDNA as template for TCR sequencing. Imported from immuneACCESS, the table was reduced by TCRdb to in-frame sequences with V and J called. These copies leave out some clones; in studies compared against another copy, an unresolved V gene accounts for under half, and the cause of the remainder is not known. Present in this sample are under 200,000 clones, approximately 60% of which were seen just once. The leading ten clones occupy 13% to 15% of the sample.

The input for sequencing was CD4+ T cells sorted from blood, taken at week 24, from a patient treated with tofacitinib. The receptor set was obtained from a human donor with alopecia areata.

The chain links TRBV29-1 to TRBJ2-2; D is unresolved. Germline assignment: CDR1 SQVTM and CDR2 ANQGSEA. The CDR3 extends over 15 amino acids. Trimming removed 7 bases at V and 2 bases at J, with 17 bases between. The CDR3 region is CSATKINANTGELFF. In DNA, the CDR3 is TGCAGCGCGACGAAGATAAATGCTAACACCGGGGAGCTGTTTTTT.

The genes are TRBV6-5 and TRBJ1-5, with TRBD1 matching over 7 bases. The V gene's germline CDR1 is MNHEY and CDR2 SVGAGI. V trimming: 3 bases; J trimming: 4 bases; junction bases outside the gene matches: 6. This CDR3 contains 15 residues. CDR3 nucleotide sequence: TGTGCCAGCAGTTATTTGGGACAGACAAATCAGCCCCAGCATTTT. Amino acid sequence: CASSYLGQTNQPQHF.

V gene TRBV29-1 combines with J gene TRBJ2-7; a weak D match, TRBD1 (5 bases). Trimming pared 0 bases from V and 5 bases from J, leaving 17 bases between. This CDR3 has 15 residues. In germline, CDR1 is SQVTM, CDR2 ANQGSEA. In DNA form, the CDR3 reads TGCAGCGTTGAAGATCCGGCAGGGAAGTTGGACGAGCAGTACTTC. It translates to CSVEDPAGKLDEQYF.

The V and J genes are TRBV7-2 and TRBJ1-5; 9 bases map to TRBD1. V gave up 2 bases and J gave up 2 bases; unmatched junction bases: 1. The germline V gene has CDR1 SGHTA and CDR2 FQGNSA. The CDR3 runs to 15 residues. The CDR3 spells CASSLRTGGNQPQHF. The CDR3 DNA is TGTGCCAGCAGCTTAAGGACAGGGGGCAATCAGCCCCAGCATTTT.

V is TRBV11-3 and J is TRBJ2-3; the D gene could be TRBD1 or TRBD2 (6 bases each). This CDR3 is 15 amino acids long. V shed 2 bases and J shed 8 bases, with 17 bases lying between them. Germline V gene data show CDR1 as SGHNT and CDR2 as YENEEA. For the CDR3, the DNA is TGTGCCAGCAGCTTACGGTCAACGGGGGCGGGTACGCAGTATTTT. Its translation: CASSLRSTGAGTQYF.

The chain combines TRBV2 with TRBJ1-6; the match to TRBD1 covers 10 bases. The CDR3 length is 14 residues. V dropped 5 bases and J dropped 10; count of bases not matched to a gene: 5. Germline assignment: CDR1 SNHLY and CDR2 FYNNEI. The CDR3 bases are TGTGCCAGCAGTTTGGGACAGGGGCTATCACCCCTCCACTTT. Its translation is CASSLGQGLSPLHF.

This clone was found once. V is TRBV29-1 and J is TRBJ2-2; D might be TRBD2 (6 bases). CDR1 is SQVTM and CDR2 is ANQGSEA in the germline V gene. Trimming shortened V by 4 bases and J by 6 bases, and 9 bases separated the two germline ends. The CDR3 loop spans 12 amino acids. The CDR3 region has the DNA TGCAGCGTTGGGAGGGAGGCCGGGGAGCTGTTTTTT. This translates into CSVGREAGELFF.

J is TRBJ2-4 and V is TRBV18; TRBD1 or TRBD2 may be the D gene (6 bases each). V dropped 4 bases and J dropped 7 bases, with 14 bases sitting between them. CDR1 is KGHSH and CDR2 is LQKENI in the germline V gene. This CDR3 spans 14 amino acids. As DNA, the CDR3 is TGTGCCAGCTCACTACAGGGAGGATTCAACATTCAGTACTTC. It codes for CASSLQGGFNIQYF.

V is TRBV5-8 and J is TRBJ2-5; no firm D call. Germline V gene lookup returns CDR1 SGHTS and CDR2 YDEGEE. V was shortened by 4 bases and J by 5 bases, with 9 bases between the two germline ends. The CDR3 spans 12 residues. The CDR3 nucleotides read TGTGCCAGCAGCCCTACCCGGGAGACCCAGTACTTC. Translating it yields CASSPTRETQYF.

This chain joins TRBV5-1 and TRBJ2-1, with D unresolved. This CDR3 comprises 13 residues. Trimming shortened V by 4 bases and J by 8 bases, and 13 bases separated the two germline ends. Germline loops: CDR1 SGHRS, CDR2 YFSETQ. The CDR3 nucleotides are TGCGCCAGCAGCGAGACCCCTACCGATGAGCAGTTCTTC. Translated, it gives CASSETPTDEQFF.

CDR3: CASSPPSGWGYEQFF. As DNA, the CDR3 is TGTGCCAGCTCACCACCTAGCGGGTGGGGCTATGAGCAGTTCTTC. The chain has TRBV18 and TRBJ2-1; 7 bases map to TRBD2. Germline trimming cut 0 bases from V and 8 bases from J; bases unmatched to any gene: 7. Per the germline V gene, CDR1 is KGHSH and CDR2 is LQKENI. The CDR3 loop spans 15 amino acids.

This chain uses TRBV14 with TRBJ2-5; D gene uncertain. V gave up 8 bases and J gave up 1 base, with 5 bases separating them. Germline CDR1 reads SGHDN; CDR2 reads FVKESK. This CDR3 has 11 residues. Here the CDR3 DNA reads TGTGCCAGCGGAGTCCAAGAGACCCAGTACTTC. Translating gives CASGVQETQYF.

This clone was observed a few times. The genes are TRBV30 and TRBJ1-1; 8 bases are a match to TRBD1. V dropped 2 bases and J dropped 0; count of bases not matched to a gene: 8. The CDR3 loop spans 16 amino acids. In germline, CDR1 is GTSNPN, CDR2 SVGIG (reference sequence). For the CDR3, the DNA is TGTGCCTGGAGTATTCAGGGGGCCCCCATGAACACTGAAGCTTTCTTT. Translation gives CAWSIQGAPMNTEAFF.

Only a few counts were recorded for this clone. The chain is built from TRBV18 and TRBJ2-7; D is perhaps TRBD1 (6 bases). CDR1 and CDR2 (germline): KGHSH, LQKENI. The V gene lost 1 base and the J gene lost 3 bases, with 22 bases spanning the gap. The CDR3 length is 18 residues. The CDR3 loop is CASSPLRTADGEGYEQYF. CDR3 DNA: TGTGCCAGCTCACCACTCAGGACAGCTGACGGCGAGGGCTACGAGCAGTACTTC.

This clone was observed a few times. V gene TRBV29-1 combines with J gene TRBJ2-6, with D tentatively TRBD2 (5 bases). Germline CDR1 is SQVTM and CDR2 is ANQGSEA. Deletions cut 3 bases from V and 2 bases from J, with 11 bases between. This CDR3 is built from 15 residues. CDR3 in DNA: TGCAGCGTTGATGCTATCGGGGCTGGGGCCAACGTCCTGACTTTC. The encoded protein is CSVDAIGAGANVLTF.

This clone occurred a few times. The same CDR3 arises from other DNA sequences in this sample as well. The chain combines TRBV30 with TRBJ1-5; D may be TRBD1 (5 bases). Germline assignment: CDR1 GTSNPN and CDR2 SVGIG (reference sequence). The germline V and J ends were trimmed by 0 bases and 4 bases, with 7 bases remaining between them. The CDR3 has 13 amino acids. The CDR3 DNA reads TGTGCCTGGAGTGTACAGGAGAATCAGCCCCAGCATTTT. The encoded protein is CAWSVQENQPQHF.

This clone was detected a few times. V gene TRBV29-1 combines with J gene TRBJ2-3; D might be TRBD1 or TRBD2, each matching 6 bases. CDR3 size: 11 residues. Germline V gene lookup returns CDR1 SQVTM and CDR2 ANQGSEA. V was trimmed by 6 bases and J by 13 bases, leaving 17 bases between them. The CDR3 DNA sequence: TGCAGCGTGCTCGGGGGCCCCTCGGAGTATTTT. Encoded protein: CSVLGGPSEYF.

The chain couples TRBV5-1 to TRBJ2-3, with 10 bases matching TRBD2. Germline CDR1 reads SGHRS; CDR2 reads YFSETQ. The CDR3 has 13 residues. The trim removed 3 bases at V and 6 bases at J, leaving 1 base unmatched. Written as DNA, the CDR3 is TGCGCCAGCAGCTCTAGCGGGGGTGATACGCAGTATTTT. It codes for CASSSSGGDTQYF.

V gene TRBV9 combines with J gene TRBJ2-1, with D possibly TRBD1 on 6 matching bases. V was cut by 6 bases and J by 0 bases, with 16 bases left in between. From germline, CDR1 is SGDLS and CDR2 YYNGEE. This CDR3 is 16 amino acids long. CDR3 region: CASTREQGVSYNEQFF. The CDR3 DNA follows: TGTGCCAGCACCAGAGAACAGGGTGTCTCCTACAATGAGCAGTTCTTC.

Here the CDR3 DNA reads TGTGCCAGCAGCTTAGCCCTTTACGGGGCCAACGTCCTGACTTTC. Protein product: CASSLALYGANVLTF. The chain couples TRBV7-2 to TRBJ2-6; no definite D call. Germline CDR1 is SGHTA and CDR2 is FQGNSA. There are 15 residues in the CDR3. The ends were cut back, 0 bases at V and 4 bases at J, with 7 bases in the middle. Filled out from reference TRBV7-2 and TRBJ2-6, the complete variable domain reads GAGVSQSPSNKVTEKGKDVELRCDPISGHTALYWYRQSLGQGLEFLIYFQGNSAPDKSGLPSDRFSAERTGGSVSTLTIQRTQQEDSAVYLCASSLALYGANVLTFGAGSRLTVL.